This T cell receptor (beta chain) was sequenced in a study of T cell responses to AZD1222 COVID-19 vaccine. At the level of the study: Doses given second, at about 4 or about 12 weeks, were pooled. Findings and limits, study-wide: Targets within unmutated variant regions were reportedly found for nearly half of spike-specific TCRs. Clonal diversity may have been underestimated in mostly white British donors.

Comments on this clone: What it binds is unknown.

Assay used: immunoSEQ multiplex PCR; TCRdb lists only in-frame clones, some missing. The table includes some 75,000 clones, approximately 91% detected once. The CDR3 is 15 amino acids. Trimming left V 6 bases short and J 5 bases short, with 18 bases between. The germline V gene has CDR1 SGHRS and CDR2 YFSETQ. This specimen consisted of peripheral blood, obtained on day 0 of AZD1222 vaccination. The chain employs TRBV5-1 and TRBJ2-1; D tentatively reads TRBD1 or TRBD2 (5 bases each). The origin of this receptor is an adult in good health. The CDR3 loop is CASNNPGPANNEQFF. The CDR3 coding sequence is TGCGCCAGCAATAATCCGGGACCCGCTAACAATGAGCAGTTCTTC.